This note documents a single T cell receptor beta chain sequence. The sample is drawn from a study of blood T cell repertoires in COVID-19. Study information: Researchers got acute and convalescent COVID-19 samples from the United States, Italy and Spain.

The CDR3 loop spans 12 amino acids. CDR1 is LGHNA and CDR2 is YSLEER in the germline V gene. The V gene lost 0 bases and the J gene lost 7 bases, with 3 bases spanning the gap. Some clones are missing from TCRdb's copy, which holds only in-frame ones; the method was immunoSEQ multiplex PCR. The sample lists about 240,000 clones, roughly four fifths occurring once. The chain couples TRBV4-3 to TRBJ2-2; D gene ambiguous. The clonotype originates from a woman aged 55-69 years with active or convalescent COVID-19. Sequenced: peripheral blood. The DNA of the CDR3 is TGCGCCAGCAGCCAAGACCGCGGGGAGCTGTTTTTT. Translation: CASSQDRGELFF.